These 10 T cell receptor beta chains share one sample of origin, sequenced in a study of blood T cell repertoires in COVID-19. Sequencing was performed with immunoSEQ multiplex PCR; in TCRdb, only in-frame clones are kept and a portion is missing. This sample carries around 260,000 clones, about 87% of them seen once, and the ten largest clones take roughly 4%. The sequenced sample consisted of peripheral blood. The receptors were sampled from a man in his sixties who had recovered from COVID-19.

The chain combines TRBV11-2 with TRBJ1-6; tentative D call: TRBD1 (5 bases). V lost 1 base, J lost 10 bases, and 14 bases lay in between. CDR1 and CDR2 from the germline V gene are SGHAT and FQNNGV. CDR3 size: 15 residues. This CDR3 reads CASSLVSGNSSPLHF. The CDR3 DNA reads TGTGCCAGCAGCTTAGTCTCAGGGAACAGCTCACCCCTCCACTTT.

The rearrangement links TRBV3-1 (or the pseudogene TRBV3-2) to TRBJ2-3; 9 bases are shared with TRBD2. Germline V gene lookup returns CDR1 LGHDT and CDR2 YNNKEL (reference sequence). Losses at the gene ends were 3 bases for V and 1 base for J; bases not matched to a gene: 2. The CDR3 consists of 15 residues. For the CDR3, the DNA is TGTGCCAGCAGCCATTCTAGCGGGGGCACAGATACGCAGTATTTT. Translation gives CASSHSSGGTDTQYF.

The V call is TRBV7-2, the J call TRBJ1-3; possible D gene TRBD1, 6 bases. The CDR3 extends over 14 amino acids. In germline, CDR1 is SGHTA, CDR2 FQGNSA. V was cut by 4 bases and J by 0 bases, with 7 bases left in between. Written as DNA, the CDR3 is TGTGCCAGCAGCTCCAGGGGCTCTGGAAACACCATATATTTT. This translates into CASSSRGSGNTIYF. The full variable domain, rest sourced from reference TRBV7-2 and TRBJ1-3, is GAGVSQSPSNKVTEKGKDVELRCDPISGHTALYWYRQSLGQGLEFLIYFQGNSAPDKSGLPSDRFSAERTGGSVSTLTIQRTQQEDSAVYLCASSSRGSGNTIYFGEGSWLTVV.

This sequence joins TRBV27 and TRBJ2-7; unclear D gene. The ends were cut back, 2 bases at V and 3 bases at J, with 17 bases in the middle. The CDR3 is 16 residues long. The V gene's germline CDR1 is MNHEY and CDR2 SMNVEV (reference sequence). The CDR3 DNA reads TGTGCCAGCAGTTTAGGGCCCGCCAACCCCGTCTACGAGCAGTACTTC. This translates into CASSLGPANPVYEQYF.

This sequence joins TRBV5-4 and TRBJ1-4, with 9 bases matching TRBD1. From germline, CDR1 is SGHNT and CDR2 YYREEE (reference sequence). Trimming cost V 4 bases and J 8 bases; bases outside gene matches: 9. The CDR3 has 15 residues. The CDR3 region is CASSPRGGTGEKLFF. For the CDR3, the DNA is TGTGCCAGCAGCCCTAGAGGAGGGACAGGGGAAAAACTGTTTTTT.

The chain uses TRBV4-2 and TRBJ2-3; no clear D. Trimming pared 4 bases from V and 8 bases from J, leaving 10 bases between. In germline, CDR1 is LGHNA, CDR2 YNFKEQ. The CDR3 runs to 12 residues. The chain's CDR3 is CASSPPTGTQYF. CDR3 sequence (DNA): TGTGCCAGCAGCCCCCCCACGGGTACGCAGTATTTT.

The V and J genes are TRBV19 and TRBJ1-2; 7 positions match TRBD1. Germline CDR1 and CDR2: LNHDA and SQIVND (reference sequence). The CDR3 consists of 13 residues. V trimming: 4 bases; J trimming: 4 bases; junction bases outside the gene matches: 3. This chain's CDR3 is CASSTQGFYGYTF. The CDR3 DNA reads TGTGCCAGTAGTACACAGGGGTTCTATGGCTACACCTTC.

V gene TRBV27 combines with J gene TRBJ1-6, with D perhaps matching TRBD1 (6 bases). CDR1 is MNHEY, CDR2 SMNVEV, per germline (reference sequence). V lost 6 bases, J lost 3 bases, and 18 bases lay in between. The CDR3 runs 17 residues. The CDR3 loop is CASSLEGGTFYNSPLHF. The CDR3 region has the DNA TGTGCCAGCAGCCTGGAGGGGGGGACTTTCTATAATTCACCCCTCCACTTT.

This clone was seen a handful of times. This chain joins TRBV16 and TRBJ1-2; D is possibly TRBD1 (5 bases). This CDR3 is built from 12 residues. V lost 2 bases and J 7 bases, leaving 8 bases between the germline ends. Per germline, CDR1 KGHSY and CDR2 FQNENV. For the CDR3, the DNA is TGTGCCAGCAGCCAAGACAGAAGTGGCTACACCTTC. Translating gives CASSQDRSGYTF.

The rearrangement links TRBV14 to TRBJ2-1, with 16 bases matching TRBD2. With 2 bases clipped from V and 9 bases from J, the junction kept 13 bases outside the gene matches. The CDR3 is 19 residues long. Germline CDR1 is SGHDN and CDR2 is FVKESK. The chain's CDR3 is CASSQYGTSGGAGIGEQFF. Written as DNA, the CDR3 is TGTGCCAGCAGCCAATACGGGACTAGCGGGGGGGCAGGGATTGGTGAGCAGTTCTTC.